Listed below are T cell receptor beta chains from one sample, sequenced in a study of blood T cell repertoires in COVID-19. Assay used: immunoSEQ multiplex PCR; TCRdb lists only in-frame clones, some missing. The sample lists some 150,000 clones; 80% were seen once. What was sequenced was peripheral blood. The origin of the receptors is a man between 60 and 75 years old with active or convalescent COVID-19. Both conserved end residues are part of each CDR3. The order of the fields is D gene, CDR3 length, V gene, J gene, clone size, CDR3 DNA, CDR3 protein. A D gene is named only where the DNA matches it firmly. Size tells how often a clone was seen (once, few, many) or the class of an expanded clone, and some rows leave it out.

NA	13	TRBV7-8	TRBJ1-6	NA	TGTGCCAGCAGCTTGGACAGTAATTCACCCCTCCACTTT	CASSLDSNSPLHF
NA	14	TRBV3-1/TRBV3-2	TRBJ1-2	few	TGTGCCAGCAGCGCCAAAGCAGGGTCTGGTGGCTACACCTTC	CASSAKAGSGGYTF
NA	15	TRBV6-2/TRBV6-3	TRBJ1-5	NA	TGTGCCAGCAGTTCGGACTGGGCCACCGTGGGGCCCCAGCATTTT	CASSSDWATVGPQHF
NA	14	TRBV28	TRBJ2-7	NA	TGTGCCAGCAGTCCGGGACTCTCCACCTACGAGCAGTACTTC	CASSPGLSTYEQYF
NA	13	TRBV4-1	TRBJ2-1	NA	TGCGCCAGCAGCCAAGAGGGGGCCGATGAGCAGTTCTTC	CASSQEGADEQFF
TRBD2	14	TRBV15	TRBJ2-1	NA	TGTGCCACCAGCAGAGTTGGGACTAGCAATGAGCAGTTCTTC	CATSRVGTSNEQFF
NA	14	TRBV5-1	TRBJ2-3	NA	TGCGCCAGCAGCCCCCCCGGAGGGACAGATACGCAGTATTTT	CASSPPGGTDTQYF
NA	13	TRBV10-3	TRBJ1-2	NA	TGTGCCATCAGTGAGTCCGGGACACTCCTCTTATTATTC	CAISESGTLLLLF
TRBD1	17	TRBV28	TRBJ2-1	NA	TGTGCCAGCAGTTTTTTGGTGGGACAGGGGGCTTCGAATGAGCAGTTCTTC	CASSFLVGQGASNEQFF
NA	16	TRBV3-1/TRBV3-2	TRBJ1-4	once	TGTGCCAGCAGCCAAGTAACAGCCTCATTGCGTGAAAAACTGTTTTTT	CASSQVTASLREKLFF
TRBD2	15	TRBV11-3	TRBJ2-2	NA	TGTGCCAGCAGCTCTGCGGGAGGGGAAACCGGGGAGCTGTTTTTT	CASSSAGGETGELFF
TRBD1	16	TRBV28	TRBJ2-4	NA	TGTGCCAGCAGTGCGCTGGGACAGGGAAGAGAAAACATTCAGTACTTC	CASSALGQGRENIQYF
NA	14	TRBV5-1	TRBJ1-2	once	TGCGCCAGCAGCTTGGGGGGGCGTTCCTATGGCTACACCTTC	CASSLGGRSYGYTF
NA	12	TRBV7-9	TRBJ2-3	once	TGTGCCAGCAGCCCGGAGGCAGATACGCAGTATTTT	CASSPEADTQYF
TRBD1	14	TRBV7-3	TRBJ2-3	NA	TGTGCCAGCAGCGGACAGGGGGCCACAGATACGCAGTATTTT	CASSGQGATDTQYF
TRBD2	18	TRBV4-2	TRBJ2-1	NA	TGTGCCAGCAGCAGCCCCCGGGGAGCGGGAGTTCGGGGCAATGAGCAGTTCTTC	CASSSPRGAGVRGNEQFF
NA	17	TRBV9	TRBJ2-7	NA	TGTGCCAGCAGCGTAACTCAGGGCCTAGGGGCTACCTACGAGCAGTACTTC	CASSVTQGLGATYEQYF
TRBD1	16	TRBV11-2	TRBJ1-2	NA	TGTGCCAGCAGCCCGGAGTACGGCAGGGGGTTCTCTGGCTACACCTTC	CASSPEYGRGFSGYTF
TRBD2	14	TRBV6-5	TRBJ2-1	NA	TGTGCCAGCAGATTAGCGGGACCCTACAATGAGCAGTTCTTC	CASRLAGPYNEQFF
NA	13	TRBV18	TRBJ2-1	once	TGTGCCAGCTCACCGGGACAAGGCATGGAGCAGTTCTTC	CASSPGQGMEQFF
NA	15	TRBV19	TRBJ2-7	NA	TGTGCCAGTAGTGCCCGCCCGGAGCAAGCTTGGGAGCAGTACTTC	CASSARPEQAWEQYF
NA	15	TRBV7-8	TRBJ1-4	NA	TGTGCCAGCAGCCAACATCGGACAGCTAATGAAAAACTGTTTTTT	CASSQHRTANEKLFF
NA	13	TRBV2	TRBJ2-5	NA	TGTGCCAGCACCTACGCGGGAAGAGAGACCCAGTACTTC	CASTYAGRETQYF
NA	16	TRBV4-3	TRBJ2-5	NA	TGCGCCAGCAGCCTCGGGGGGCAGGGAAATCTGGAGACCCAGTACTTC	CASSLGGQGNLETQYF
NA	15	TRBV2	TRBJ2-4	NA	TGTGCCAGCCAGGGGAGTAGCGATAGCAAAAACATTCAGTACTTC	CASQGSSDSKNIQYF